A selection of T cell receptor beta chains follows, all from one sample in a study of blood T cell repertoires in COVID-19. TCRdb keeps only in-frame clones here, not all; method: immunoSEQ multiplex PCR. The table lists 200,000 to 300,000 clones, around 84% of them singletons, with roughly 5% in the top ten. Sequencing was done on a sample of peripheral blood. Receptors originate from a woman aged 55 to 70 with COVID-19, enrolled during active disease. Both conserved end residues are part of each CDR3. D genes are given only for firm matches. Expanded clones get a size class; other rows say once, few or many, or leave the size out.

D: TRBD2; V: TRBV5-1; J: TRBJ2-2; size: NA; DNA: TGCGCCAGCAGCCCAACACTAGCGGGAGGCGCCGGGGAGCTGTTTTTT; CDR3: CASSPTLAGGAGELFF
D: NA; V: TRBV6-5; J: TRBJ1-1; size: NA; DNA: TGTGCCAGCAATTCAGGGGTAGACGGGACTGAAGCTTTCTTT; CDR3: CASNSGVDGTEAFF
D: TRBD1; V: TRBV19; J: TRBJ2-2; size: once; DNA: TGTGCCAGTACCCCCAGGGGGACGGCGTATAGGACCGGGGAGCTGTTTTTT; CDR3: CASTPRGTAYRTGELFF
D: NA; V: TRBV5-6; J: TRBJ1-2; size: NA; DNA: TGTGCCAGCAGCTTGGTAGGAGCTAACTATGGCTACACCTTC; CDR3: CASSLVGANYGYTF
D: NA; V: TRBV7-7; J: TRBJ2-5; size: NA; DNA: TGTGCCAGCAGCCCCAGGGAGGGGGGGCATGAGACCCAGTACTTC; CDR3: CASSPREGGHETQYF
D: TRBD1; V: TRBV6-5; J: TRBJ2-2; size: NA; DNA: TGTGCCAGCAGTTTTTTTGAGGGGGCTGGGGGGGAGCTGTTTTTT; CDR3: CASSFFEGAGGELFF
D: TRBD1; V: TRBV5-4; J: TRBJ1-1; size: NA; DNA: TGTGCCAGCAGCTTAGCCGGACAGGGCGGCGCTTTCTTT; CDR3: CASSLAGQGGAFF
D: NA; V: TRBV11-1; J: TRBJ2-4; size: NA; DNA: TGTGCCAGCGGCCAAACAGGCCAAAACATTCAGTACTTC; CDR3: CASGQTGQNIQYF
D: NA; V: TRBV7-3; J: TRBJ1-4; size: NA; DNA: TGTGCCAGCAGCCTGAACCCGCGGGAAAAACTGTTTTTT; CDR3: CASSLNPREKLFF
D: NA; V: TRBV11-2; J: TRBJ2-2; size: NA; DNA: TGTGCCAGCAGCCCCACGGCAGGGACGAACACCGGGGAGCTGTTTTTT; CDR3: CASSPTAGTNTGELFF
D: TRBD1; V: TRBV7-3; J: TRBJ2-3; size: NA; DNA: TGTGCCAGCAGCTCGACAGGGTTCACAGATACGCAGTATTTT; CDR3: CASSSTGFTDTQYF